One and the same sample provided the 8 T cell receptor beta chains below, sequenced in a study of T cell responses to AZD1222 COVID-19 vaccine. The protocol was immunoSEQ multiplex PCR, while the TCRdb copy is restricted to in-frame clones and leaves out a portion. Here the sample spans 90,000 to 130,000 clones, roughly 90% being singletons. The input for sequencing was peripheral blood, taken 28 days after the second AZD1222 dose. These TCRs come from an adult who received the AZD1222 COVID-19 vaccine.

This chain links TRBV10-3 with TRBJ1-3; the D is unclear. This CDR3 is built from 16 residues. V gave up 8 bases and J gave up 0 bases, with 17 bases separating them. CDR1 and CDR2 (germline): ENHRY, SYGVKD. The CDR3 bases are TGTGCCATCCTAGATACGTCTGCCGGCTCTGGAAACACCATATATTTT. Translated, it gives CAILDTSAGSGNTIYF.

The V gene is TRBV5-1, the J gene TRBJ2-5; D possibly matches TRBD1 or TRBD2 (7 bases each). The CDR3 has 14 residues. V was trimmed by 4 bases and J by 4 bases, leaving 14 bases between them. Germline CDR1 SGHRS, CDR2 YFSETQ. The CDR3 loop reads CASSPRGGGETQYF. DNA for the CDR3: TGCGCCAGCAGCCCCAGGGGGGGAGGAGAGACCCAGTACTTC.

This clone was picked up a small number of times. The chain has TRBV4-1 and TRBJ1-2; possible D gene TRBD1, 5 bases. With 0 bases removed from V and 2 bases from J, the gap between germline ends came to 10 bases. The CDR3 is made up of 15 amino acids. Germline V gene lookup returns CDR1 MGHRA and CDR2 YSYEKL. CDR3 nucleotide sequence: TGCGCCAGCAGCCAAGATCCGGGGGAGAACTATGGCTACACCTTC. Encoded protein: CASSQDPGENYGYTF.

The count of this clone is one. The chain uses TRBV9 and TRBJ2-2; D unclear. This CDR3 contains 14 residues. Germline lookup yields CDR1 SGDLS and CDR2 YYNGEE. With 2 bases removed from V and 4 bases from J, the gap between germline ends came to 9 bases. CDR3 bases: TGTGCCAGCAGCGTGCGGATAGCCACCGGGGAGCTGTTTTTT. Its translation: CASSVRIATGELFF.

The V gene is TRBV9, the J gene TRBJ2-2; TRBD1 matches 7 bases. This CDR3 has 15 residues. Per germline, CDR1 SGDLS and CDR2 YYNGEE. The V segment lost 3 bases and the J segment 2 bases; nucleotides outside the gene matches: 4. The CDR3 DNA is TGTGCCAGCAGCGAGGGGGACAGCAACACCGGGGAGCTGTTTTTT. Residues: CASSEGDSNTGELFF.

The genes are TRBV18 and TRBJ2-7; 11 nucleotides line up with TRBD1. CDR1 and CDR2 from the germline V gene are KGHSH and LQKENI. Trimming took 6 bases from V and 7 from J; bases not matched to a gene: 8. The CDR3 totals 14 residues. The CDR3 DNA sequence: TGTGCCAGCTCGGCCGGGACAGGGGGTCGGGAGCAGTACTTC. Protein sequence: CASSAGTGGREQYF.

The rearrangement uses TRBV4-2 and TRBJ1-2, with 9 bases identical to TRBD1. Trimming took 6 bases from V and 4 from J; bases not matched to a gene: 9. This CDR3 has 15 amino acids. Looked up from germline, CDR1 is LGHNA and CDR2 is YNFKEQ. The DNA for the CDR3 is TGTGCCAGCAGTATACAGGGGGCCGATGGCTATGGCTACACCTTC. Translating it yields CASSIQGADGYGYTF.

The rearrangement joins TRBV7-8 to TRBJ1-6; D is unclear. Germline CDR1 and CDR2: SGHVS and FQNEAQ. The CDR3 is 15 amino acids. V gave up 0 bases and J gave up 6 bases, with 9 bases separating them. The CDR3 DNA follows: TGTGCCAGCAGCTTAGCGTACGGCAGTAATTCACCCCTCCACTTT. Its translation: CASSLAYGSNSPLHF.